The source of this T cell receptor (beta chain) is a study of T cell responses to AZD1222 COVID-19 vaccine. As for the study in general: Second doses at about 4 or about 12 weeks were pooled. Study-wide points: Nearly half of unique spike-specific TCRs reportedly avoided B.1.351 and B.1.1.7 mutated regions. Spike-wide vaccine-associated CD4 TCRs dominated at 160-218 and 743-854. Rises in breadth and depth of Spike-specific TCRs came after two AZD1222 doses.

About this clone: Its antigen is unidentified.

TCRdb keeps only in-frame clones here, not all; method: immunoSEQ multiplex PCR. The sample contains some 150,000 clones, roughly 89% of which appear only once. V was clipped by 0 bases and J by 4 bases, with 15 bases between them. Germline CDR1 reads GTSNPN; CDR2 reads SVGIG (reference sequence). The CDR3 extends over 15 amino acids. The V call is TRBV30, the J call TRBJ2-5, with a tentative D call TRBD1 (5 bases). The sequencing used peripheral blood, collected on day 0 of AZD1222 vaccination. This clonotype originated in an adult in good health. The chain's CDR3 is CAWSVRGRATETQYF. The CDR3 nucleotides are TGTGCCTGGAGTGTACGCGGCAGGGCGACAGAGACCCAGTACTTC. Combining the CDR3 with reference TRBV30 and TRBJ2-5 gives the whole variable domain SQTIHQWPATLVQPVGSPLSLECTVEGTSNPNLYWYRQAAGRGLQLLFYSVGIGQISSEVPQNLSASRPQDRQFILSSKKLLLSDSGFYLCAWSVRGRATETQYFGPGTRLLVL.